A single sample gave rise to the 5 T cell receptor beta chains below, sequenced in a study of blood T cell repertoires in COVID-19. This table comes from immunoSEQ multiplex PCR, and its TCRdb copy is limited to in-frame clones, with some not included. Here the sample spans 80,000 to 100,000 clones, over 70% being singletons. The specimen sequenced was peripheral blood. The source of these receptors is a man between 65 and 85 years old with acute or convalescent COVID-19.

This chain links TRBV5-1 with TRBJ2-7, with D unresolved. CDR1 and CDR2 from the germline V gene are SGHRS and YFSETQ. The CDR3 runs 13 residues. Trimming pared 9 bases from V and 0 bases from J, leaving 13 bases between. CDR3 sequence reads: CATRETGSYEQYF. CDR3 sequence (DNA): TGCGCCACCCGAGAGACGGGCTCCTACGAGCAGTACTTC.

This sequence joins TRBV23-1 and TRBJ2-2; TRBD1 agrees at 8 bases. TRBV23-1 is filed as an ORF, its function uncertain. J was trimmed by 2 bases and V by 3 bases; bases with no gene match: 11. The CDR3 spans 18 residues. The DNA for the CDR3 is TGCGCCAGCAGTCAGCATACCCGGGACAGGTTTAACACCGGGGAGCTGTTTTTT. It codes for CASSQHTRDRFNTGELFF.

The CDR3 region has the DNA TGTGCCAGCAGCTTACGGGGGGGCTACACTGAAGCTTTCTTT. Its translation: CASSLRGGYTEAFF. This chain links TRBV7-3 with TRBJ1-1, with D possibly TRBD1 on 6 matching bases. The CDR3 has 14 amino acids. Trimming removed 2 bases from V and 3 bases from J, with 10 bases in between. Germline assignment: CDR1 SGHTA and CDR2 FQGTGA.

V is TRBV2 and J is TRBJ1-1; tentative D call: TRBD1 (6 bases). The CDR3 has 14 residues. The germline V gene encodes CDR1 SNHLY and CDR2 FYNNEI. The V end lost 6 bases, the J end lost 2 bases, and 13 bases lay between the germline ends. The CDR3 protein is CASSPQGSNTEAFF. The CDR3 nucleotides read TGTGCCAGCAGCCCACAGGGTAGTAACACTGAAGCTTTCTTT. Full variable domain (remainder filled in from reference TRBV2 and TRBJ1-1): EPEVTQTPSHQVTQMGQEVILRCVPISNHLYFYWYRQILGQKVEFLVSFYNNEISEKSEIFDDQFSVERPDGSNFTLKIRSTKLEDSAMYFCASSPQGSNTEAFFGQGTRLTVV.

The CDR3 loop reads CAAARGRDSNYGYTF. In nucleotides, the CDR3 is TGTGCCGCGGCGCGGGGTAGGGATAGTAACTATGGCTACACCTTC. The chain carries TRBV7-2 and TRBJ1-2; D gene ambiguous. Trimming removed 11 bases at V and 1 base at J, with 20 bases between. The CDR3 consists of 15 residues. Germline V gives CDR1 SGHTA, CDR2 FQGNSA.